The T cell receptor (beta chain) under discussion was sequenced for a study of technical replicates of blood from several donors. Generated by immunoSEQ multiplex PCR, the TCRdb table keeps only in-frame clones and is missing some. The sample comprises tens of thousands of clones, roughly 92% of which are singletons, and around 3.9% rests with the top ten. CDR1 is KGHSH, CDR2 LQKENI, per germline. The CDR3 has 15 amino acids. The V end was cut by 8 bases, the J end by 1 base, with 12 bases between. The TCR sequence derives from a human donor in good health. Some clones in this sample may be carry-over from other donors' samples. The chain uses TRBV18 and TRBJ2-6; no firm D call. Sequencing used PBMCs. The CDR3 is CASGTTGSGANVLTF. CDR3 nucleotide sequence: TGTGCCAGCGGTACCACGGGTTCTGGGGCCAACGTCCTGACTTTC.